The entry below describes one TCR beta chain. The target antigen is unknown. These data originate in a study of shared clonotypes between healthy human individuals. Overall study results and limits: Generally, estimated richness proved larger in naive subsets than it did in memory subsets. Non-shared clonotypes had lower generation probabilities than those shared by all four donors.

Cells designated naive CD8 were CD45RO-negative and were positively selected for CCR7, with terminally differentiated effector memory CD45RA+ cells excluded. Adult Caucasians living in Nashville, Tennessee made up all of the donors. The table came from immunoSEQ multiplex PCR; TCRdb's copy has only in-frame clones and leaves some out. The table lists around 1,900,000 clones, over 85% of them singletons, with roughly 1.7% in the top ten. Germline V lookup: CDR1 MDHEN, CDR2 SYDVKM. V lost 6 bases and J lost 3, with 14 bases in between. This CDR3 has 15 residues. The genes are TRBV28 and TRBJ1-4; possible D gene TRBD1, 5 bases. The sequenced material came from naive CD8+ T cells from PBMCs. The clonotype comes from a man in his late teens or twenties in good health. Some clones in this sample may be carry-over from other donors' samples. CDR3 coding DNA: TGTGCCAGCAGCCCCTGGGGGGAGGCTAATGAAAAACTGTTTTTT. Translation: CASSPWGEANEKLFF.